The rows below give T cell receptor beta chains drawn from one sample of a study of T cells in Graves' hyperthyroidism and ophthalmopathy. TCRdb re-analysed the multiplex PCR reads in MiXCR, keeping a single row per CDR3 protein. Of 200,000 to 250,000 distinct CDR3 sequences listed, about a sixth were seen once; the top ten hold about 30%. Sequencing was carried out using blood. The source is a young woman with Graves' ophthalmopathy. The CDR3 runs from the conserved cysteine through the conserved F or W. Fields, in order: D gene, clone size, V gene, J gene, CDR3 protein, CDR3 DNA. D genes are given only for firm matches. Size is omitted from some rows. Given values are once, few, many or a class for expanded clones.

TRBD2	many	TRBV7-2	TRBJ2-5	CASSLLGTTFRETQYF	TGTGCCAGCAGCCTTCTCGGGACTACTTTCAGGGAGACCCAGTACTTC
TRBD1	many	TRBV18	TRBJ1-3	CASSPGQLSGNTIYF	TGTGCCAGCTCACCGGGACAGCTCTCTGGAAACACCATATATTTT
TRBD1	.	TRBV27	TRBJ2-1	CASSVWDRGSREQFF	TGTGCCAGCAGTGTCTGGGACAGGGGAAGTCGTGAGCAGTTCTTC
.	many	TRBV27	TRBJ2-1	CASSSPRIGLSFSSYNEQFF	TGTGCCAGCAGTTCCCCAAGGATAGGACTCAGTTTTTCATCCTACAATGAGCAGTTCTTC
.	.	TRBV6-6	TRBJ2-7	CASSYSVGRTYEQYF	TGTGCCAGCAGTTACTCGGTCGGCAGGACCTACGAGCAGTACTTC
.	many	TRBV2	TRBJ2-2	CASMRTGANTGELFF	TGTGCCAGCATGAGGACTGGGGCGAACACCGGGGAGCTGTTTTTT
TRBD1	.	TRBV2	TRBJ2-7	CASTGTGNYEQYF	TGTGCCAGTACCGGGACAGGGAACTACGAGCAGTACTTC
TRBD1	.	TRBV6-2/TRBV6-3	TRBJ2-7	CASSYSRTGVGEQYF	TGTGCCAGCAGTTACTCCCGGACAGGGGTCGGCGAGCAGTACTTC
.	many	TRBV5-1	TRBJ1-1	CASSQGKNTEAFF	TGCGCCAGCAGCCAAGGGAAGAACACTGAAGCTTTCTTT
.	few	TRBV19	TRBJ1-5	CASSKQFFYSNQPQHF	TGTGCCAGTAGTAAACAGTTTTTCTATAGCAATCAGCCCCAGCATTTT
.	many	TRBV29-1	TRBJ2-3	CSVEGVSSDTQYF	TGCAGCGTTGAAGGTGTTAGCTCCGATACGCAGTATTTT
.	many	TRBV10-2	TRBJ1-2	CASSEPQAYYGYTF	TGCGCCAGCAGTGAGCCTCAGGCATACTATGGCTACACCTTC
.	many	TRBV12-3/TRBV12-4	TRBJ1-5	CASTPGGKSNQPQHF	TGTGCCAGCACTCCTGGGGGGAAAAGCAATCAGCCCCAGCATTTT
.	.	TRBV20-1	TRBJ2-2	CSARDRVGYTGELFF	TGCAGTGCTAGAGATCGGGTCGGTTACACCGGGGAGCTGTTTTTT
TRBD2	many	TRBV28	TRBJ2-5	CASSLGRRGGGETQYF	TGTGCCAGCAGTTTAGGTAGACGGGGGGGCGGAGAGACCCAGTACTTC
TRBD2	.	TRBV11-2	TRBJ2-3	CASSRSSGEDTQYF	TGTGCCAGCAGCCGGAGTAGCGGGGAGGATACGCAGTATTTT
TRBD2	.	TRBV7-2	TRBJ2-1	CASSYAGTSGNEQFF	TGTGCCAGCAGCTACGCCGGGACTAGCGGGAATGAGCAGTTCTTC
.	many	TRBV12-3/TRBV12-4	TRBJ1-2	CASSLNEGGYGYTF	TGTGCCAGCAGTTTAAACGAGGGAGGGTATGGCTACACCTTC
.	many	TRBV6-1	TRBJ1-5	CASSARDGRNQPQHF	TGTGCCAGCAGTGCCAGGGACGGACGCAATCAGCCCCAGCATTTT
.	.	TRBV5-5	TRBJ1-1	CASSPGSKNTEAFF	TGTGCCAGCAGCCCGGGCTCAAAGAACACTGAAGCTTTCTTT
TRBD2	.	TRBV10-1	TRBJ2-3	CASSPSGPTDTQYF	TGCGCCAGCAGCCCTAGCGGCCCCACAGATACGCAGTATTTT
.	.	TRBV15	TRBJ2-5	CATSRGNSQETQYF	TGTGCCACCAGCAGAGGTAACTCTCAAGAGACCCAGTACTTC
.	.	TRBV19	TRBJ1-4	CASTSDNNEKLFF	TGTGCCAGTACATCGGACAATAATGAAAAACTGTTTTTT
.	many	TRBV11-2	TRBJ2-7	CASSAPLAGSEQYF	TGTGCCAGCAGCGCCCCCTTAGCCGGTAGCGAGCAGTACTTC
TRBD2	.	TRBV11-2	TRBJ2-1	CASSLARAGGFNEQFF	TGTGCCAGCAGCTTAGCACGGGCGGGGGGCTTCAATGAGCAGTTCTTC
.	many	TRBV20-1	TRBJ2-7	CSAAKRSTSFGQYF	TGCAGTGCTGCCAAGAGGTCAACATCTTTCGGGCAGTACTTC
.	.	TRBV20-1	TRBJ2-5	CSVGEWETQYF	TGCAGTGTTGGGGAGTGGGAGACCCAGTACTTC
.	medium-sized	TRBV2	TRBJ1-1	CASNPGRNTEAFF	TGTGCCAGCAATCCAGGTAGGAACACTGAAGCTTTCTTT
.	many	TRBV4-1	TRBJ1-2	CASSPGPNPNYGYTF	TGCGCCAGCAGCCCCGGACCCAACCCTAACTATGGCTACACCTTC
.	.	TRBV28	TRBJ2-2	CASSGPRNTGELFF	TGTGCCAGCAGCGGCCCCCGGAACACCGGGGAGCTGTTTTTT
TRBD1	.	TRBV28	TRBJ1-1	CASSPSGQGSTGANTEAFF	TGTGCCAGCAGTCCTTCAGGACAGGGGAGCACCGGGGCGAACACTGAAGCTTTCTTT
TRBD1	.	TRBV10-3	TRBJ1-1	CAISESTGGRPEAFF	TGTGCCATCAGTGAGTCGACAGGGGGCCGTCCTGAAGCTTTCTTT
.	.	TRBV7-9	TRBJ2-6	CASSLEISGANVLTF	TGTGCCAGCAGCTTAGAGATCTCTGGGGCCAACGTCCTGACTTTC
.	medium-sized	TRBV2	TRBJ2-3	CASSAGTASTDTQYF	TGTGCCAGCAGCGCCGGGACGGCTAGCACAGATACGCAGTATTTT
.	once	TRBV6-1	TRBJ2-7	CATSGRVASYEQYF	TGTGCCACCTCCGGTAGGGTAGCCTCCTACGAGCAGTACTTC
.	many	TRBV30	TRBJ2-5	CAWKVVSRETQYF	TGTGCCTGGAAAGTAGTCTCCCGGGAGACCCAGTACTTC
TRBD2	few	TRBV20-1	TRBJ2-2	CSARDLSGRGTGELFF	TGCAGTGCTAGAGATTTGAGCGGGAGAGGGACCGGGGAGCTGTTTTTT
.	many	TRBV20-1	TRBJ2-1	CSASRRSSYNEQFF	TGCAGTGCTAGTAGGAGGAGCTCCTACAATGAGCAGTTCTTC
TRBD1	.	TRBV29-1	TRBJ1-2	CSVEEAQGAHYGYTF	TGCAGCGTTGAAGAGGCCCAGGGGGCGCACTATGGCTACACCTTC
.	many	TRBV6-1	TRBJ1-1	CASSEGEARKGFF	TGTGCCAGCAGTGAAGGAGAGGCACGCAAAGGTTTCTTT
TRBD1	.	TRBV11-2	TRBJ1-4	CASSETGGTNEKLFF	TGTGCCAGCAGCGAGACAGGGGGAACTAATGAAAAACTGTTTTTT